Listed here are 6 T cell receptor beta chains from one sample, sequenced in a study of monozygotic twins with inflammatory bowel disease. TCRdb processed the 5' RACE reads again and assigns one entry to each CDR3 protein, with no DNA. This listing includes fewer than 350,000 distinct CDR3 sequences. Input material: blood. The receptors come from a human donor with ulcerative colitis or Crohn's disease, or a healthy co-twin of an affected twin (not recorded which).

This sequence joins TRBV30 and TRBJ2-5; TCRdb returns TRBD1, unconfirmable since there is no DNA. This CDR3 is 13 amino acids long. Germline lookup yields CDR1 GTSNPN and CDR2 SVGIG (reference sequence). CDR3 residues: CAWSEDRVETQYF.

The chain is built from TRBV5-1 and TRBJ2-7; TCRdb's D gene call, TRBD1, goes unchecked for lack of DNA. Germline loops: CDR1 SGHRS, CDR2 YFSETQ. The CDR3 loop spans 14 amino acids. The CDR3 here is CASSLDRGGYEQYF.

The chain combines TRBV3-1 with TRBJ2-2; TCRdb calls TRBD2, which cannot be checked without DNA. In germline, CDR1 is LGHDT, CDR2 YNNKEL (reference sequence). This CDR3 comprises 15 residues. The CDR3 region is CASSQAGAAPGELFF.

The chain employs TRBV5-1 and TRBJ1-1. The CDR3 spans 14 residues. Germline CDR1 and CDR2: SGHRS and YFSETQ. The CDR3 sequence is CASSLWVMNTEAFF. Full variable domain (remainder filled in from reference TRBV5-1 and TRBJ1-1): KAGVTQTPRYLIKTRGQQVTLSCSPISGHRSVSWYQQTPGQGLQFLFEYFSETQRNKGNFPGRFSGRQFSNSRSEMNVSTLELGDSALYLCASSLWVMNTEAFFGQGTRLTVV.

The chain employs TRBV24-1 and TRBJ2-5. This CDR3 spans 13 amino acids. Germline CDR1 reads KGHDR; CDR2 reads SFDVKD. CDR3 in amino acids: CATSAGYQETQYF.

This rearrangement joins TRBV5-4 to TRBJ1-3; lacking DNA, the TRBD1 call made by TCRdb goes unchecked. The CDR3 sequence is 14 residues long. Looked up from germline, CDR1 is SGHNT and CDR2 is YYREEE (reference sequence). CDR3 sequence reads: CASSYRDGGNTIYF.